This T cell receptor beta chain comes out of a study of blood T cell repertoires in COVID-19. Study-level information: Samples of COVID-19 (acute and convalescent) were obtained from the United States, Italy and Spain. Sources were T cells, B-cell-depleted T cells, or PBMCs; the material itself was cDNA or gDNA.

Germline V gene data show CDR1 as SGHTA and CDR2 as FQGNSA. After removal of 5 bases from V and 8 bases from J, the junction contained 10 bases not matched to a gene. This CDR3 region has 14 residues. As processed by the authors: Estimated nucleated cell counts came from reference gene primer amplification. TCRdb's table, derived via immunoSEQ multiplex PCR, lists solely in-frame clones and lacks some. V and J calls and clone size are as listed in that table; D and trimming were resolved from the DNA. The data contain about 77,000 clones, over 85% of them seen just once; the ten biggest clones take up 16%.

This receptor was identified in a woman aged 80 or over with active or convalescent COVID-19. Sequencing was done on a sample of peripheral blood. V and J are TRBV7-2 and TRBJ1-1; 8 nucleotides match TRBD1. CDR3 in amino acids: CASSATPGGAEAFF. CDR3 nucleotides: TGTGCCAGCAGCGCGACTCCAGGGGGCGCGGAAGCTTTCTTT.